This record looks at one T cell receptor beta chain sequence and its context. Trimming shortened V by 10 bases and J by 9 bases, and 16 bases separated the two germline ends. This CDR3 has 12 amino acids. CDR1 and CDR2 (germline): WNHNN, SYGVQD (reference sequence). This entry belongs to a study of blood T cell repertoires in COVID-19. About the study: Donors in the United States, Italy and Spain gave samples during acute or convalescent COVID-19. PBMCs, B-cell-depleted T cells, or T cells provided the cDNA or gDNA that made up the material.

This table comes from immunoSEQ multiplex PCR, and its TCRdb copy is limited to in-frame clones, with some not included. The sample gives fewer than 450,000 clones, around nine tenths of which show up once; roughly 6.6% is in the top ten. This chain uses TRBV10-1 with TRBJ2-1; D is perhaps TRBD1 (6 bases). Sequenced: peripheral blood. This TCR was sampled from a woman aged 70-85 years with COVID-19, enrolled during active disease. The CDR3 sequence is CATNREGGEQFF. In DNA form, the CDR3 reads TGCGCCACCAACAGGGAAGGGGGTGAGCAGTTCTTC.